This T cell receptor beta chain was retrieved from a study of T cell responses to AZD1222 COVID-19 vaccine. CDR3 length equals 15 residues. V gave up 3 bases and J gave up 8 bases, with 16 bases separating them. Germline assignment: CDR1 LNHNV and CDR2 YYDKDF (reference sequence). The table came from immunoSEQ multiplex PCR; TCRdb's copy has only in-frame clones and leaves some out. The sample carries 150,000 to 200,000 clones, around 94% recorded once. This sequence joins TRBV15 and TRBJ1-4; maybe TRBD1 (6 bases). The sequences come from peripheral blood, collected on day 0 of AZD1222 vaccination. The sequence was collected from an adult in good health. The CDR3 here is CATSRKTGGEEKLFF. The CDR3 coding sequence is TGTGCCACCAGCAGGAAGACAGGTGGCGAGGAAAAACTGTTTTTT.